A single sample gave rise to the 31 T cell receptor beta chains below, sequenced in a study of cytomegalovirus exposure and HLA in healthy donors. PCR amplification relied on 60 Vbeta primers (plus 13 Jbeta primers). The repertoire was sequenced with immunoSEQ multiplex PCR; TCRdb's copy has only in-frame clones and lacks some. The specimen's table records under 40,000 clones. The sample comprised PBMCs. These receptors originate from a female donor in good health and CMV-seronegative.

This chain connects TRBV27 to TRBJ1-6, with 7 nucleotides matching TRBD1. Trimming removed 2 bases from V and 5 bases from J; junction bases left unmatched: 3. This CDR3 spans 15 amino acids. Germline V gene sequence: CDR1 MNHEY, CDR2 SMNVEV (reference sequence). CDR3 DNA: TGTGCCAGCAGTTTACACCAGGGGGATAATTCACCCCTCCACTTT. Residues: CASSLHQGDNSPLHF.

This chain joins TRBV2 and TRBJ1-1; TRBD1 agrees at 10 bases. The junction had 5 bases not matched to a gene; V was cut back by 6 bases and J by 4 bases. CDR3 length: 14 residues. The germline V gene encodes CDR1 SNHLY and CDR2 FYNNEI. CDR3 DNA sequence: TGTGCCAGCAGGCCGGGACAGGGGCTCACTGAAGCTTTCTTT. Amino acids: CASRPGQGLTEAFF.

V is TRBV4-1 and J is TRBJ1-4, with 7 bases matching TRBD1. The CDR3 runs 15 residues. V lost 4 bases to trimming and J lost 0 bases; unmatched junction nucleotides: 2. Per the germline V gene, CDR1 is MGHRA and CDR2 is YSYEKL. This CDR3 is CASSLQGATNEKLFF. CDR3 DNA sequence: TGCGCCAGCAGCCTGCAGGGGGCAACTAATGAAAAACTGTTTTTT.

The CDR3 reads CASTDWGGYSNQPQHF. CDR3 DNA sequence: TGTGCCAGCACCGACTGGGGGGGGTATAGCAATCAGCCCCAGCATTTT. The chain links TRBV6-6 to TRBJ1-5, with D possibly matching TRBD1 (5 bases). Between the trimmed V and J ends, which lost 7 bases and 0 bases, there was a span of 16 bases. Germline CDR1 and CDR2: MNHNY and SVGAGI (reference sequence). This CDR3 has 16 amino acids.

This sequence joins TRBV19 and TRBJ1-6; TRBD1 agrees at 8 bases. V trimming: 3 bases; J trimming: 8 bases; junction bases outside the gene matches: 6. Germline-derived CDR1 and CDR2 are LNHDA and SQIVND (reference sequence). The CDR3 sequence is 15 residues long. The CDR3 is CASSIGGTGYSPLHF. As DNA, the CDR3 is TGTGCCAGTAGTATTGGGGGGACAGGTTATTCACCCCTCCACTTT. Full variable domain (outside the CDR3, taken from reference TRBV19 and TRBJ1-6): DGGITQSPKYLFRKEGQNVTLSCEQNLNHDAMYWYRQDPGQGLRLIYYSQIVNDFQKGDIAEGYSVSREKKESFPLTVTSAQKNPTAFYLCASSIGGTGYSPLHFGNGTRLTVT.

The chain uses TRBV7-9 and TRBJ1-2; tentatively, D is TRBD1 (6 bases). The CDR3 length is 13 residues. V lost 10 bases, J lost 8 bases, and 20 bases lay in between. Germline-derived CDR1 and CDR2 are SEHNR and FQNEAQ (reference sequence). The CDR3 DNA sequence: TGTGCCACCCAGGGGAGACAGGAACAGGGCTACACCTTC. Encoded protein: CATQGRQEQGYTF. Drawing the rest from reference TRBV7-9 and TRBJ1-2, the complete variable domain is DTGVSQNPRHKITKRGQNVTFRCDPISEHNRLYWYRQTLGQGPEFLTYFQNEAQLEKSRLLSDRFSAERPKGSFSTLEIQRTEQGDSAMYLCATQGRQEQGYTFGSGTRLTVV.

The gene calls are TRBV10-3 and TRBJ1-1; tentative D call: TRBD1 (5 bases). V gave up 10 bases and J gave up 5 bases, with 14 bases separating them. Germline assignment: CDR1 ENHRY and CDR2 SYGVKD. The CDR3 is made up of 12 amino acids. As DNA, the CDR3 is TGTGCCACCGCCGTCGGGGGAACTGAAGCTTTCTTT. This translates into CATAVGGTEAFF.

The CDR3 is CASRDRLTYNSPLHF. CDR3 nucleotide sequence: TGTGCCAGCAGGGACAGGCTTACTTATAATTCACCCCTCCACTTT. The V gene is TRBV6-1, the J gene TRBJ1-6; 7 bases are a match to TRBD1. Germline V CDR1 and CDR2: MNHNS, SASEGT. The junction had 6 bases not matched to a gene; V was cut back by 6 bases and J by 4 bases. The CDR3 has 15 amino acids.

The rearrangement links TRBV11-2 to TRBJ1-5, with D perhaps TRBD1 (5 bases). Germline V CDR1 and CDR2: SGHAT, FQNNGV. The ends were cut back, 1 base at V and 6 bases at J, with 10 bases in the middle. CDR3 length equals 14 residues. The CDR3 protein is CASSLVGVGQPQHF. Written as DNA, the CDR3 is TGTGCCAGCAGCTTAGTAGGGGTTGGTCAGCCCCAGCATTTT.

This chain links TRBV4-1 with TRBJ2-2; TRBD2 is a possible D gene (7 bases). V lost 0 bases and J lost 6, with 11 bases in between. CDR1 MGHRA and CDR2 YSYEKL come from the germline V gene. This CDR3 contains 15 residues. CDR3 protein: CASSQEGGGAGELFF. The DNA of the CDR3 is TGCGCCAGCAGCCAAGAAGGAGGGGGGGCCGGGGAGCTGTTTTTT.

The CDR3 DNA follows: TGCAGCGTTGAGGGGGGGGTAGCCACAGATACGCAGTATTTT. Translated: CSVEGGVATDTQYF. The chain uses TRBV29-1 and TRBJ2-3; 7 positions agree with TRBD2. The CDR3 sequence is 14 residues long. The germline V gene has CDR1 SQVTM and CDR2 ANQGSEA. V lost 3 bases and J lost 2; bases outside the gene matches: 5.

The chain has TRBV27 and TRBJ1-1; D ambiguous. V lost 8 bases and J 0 bases, leaving 7 bases between the germline ends. The germline V gene encodes CDR1 MNHEY and CDR2 SMNVEV (reference sequence). This CDR3 contains 12 residues. CDR3 DNA: TGTGCCAGCCGGAGGATGAACACTGAAGCTTTCTTT. It translates to CASRRMNTEAFF.

The genes are TRBV10-3 and TRBJ2-5; 13 nucleotides align to TRBD2. Trimming at V came to 2 bases and at J to 2 bases, leaving 8 bases not matched to a gene. CDR1 and CDR2 (germline): ENHRY, SYGVKD. The CDR3 contains 18 residues. This chain's CDR3 is CAISERWTSGGGQETQYF. The CDR3 nucleotides are TGTGCCATCAGTGAGCGGTGGACTAGCGGGGGAGGGCAAGAGACCCAGTACTTC.

The chain carries TRBV9 and TRBJ2-5; no definite D call. The germline gives CDR1 SGDLS, CDR2 YYNGEE. The CDR3 extends over 13 amino acids. Trimming left V 0 bases short and J 2 bases short, with 5 bases between. In DNA, the CDR3 is TGTGCCAGCAGCGTAGACAGTCAAGAGACCCAGTACTTC. Protein: CASSVDSQETQYF.

The chain recombines TRBV19 with TRBJ1-2; TRBD1 matches 8 bases. Germline-derived CDR1 and CDR2 are LNHDA and SQIVND (reference sequence). The V segment lost 4 bases and the J segment 3 bases; nucleotides outside the gene matches: 7. This CDR3 spans 15 amino acids. The CDR3 coding sequence is TGTGCCAGTAGTACCAGTGACAGGGGAGACTATGGCTACACCTTC. It codes for CASSTSDRGDYGYTF.

The chain uses TRBV10-1 and TRBJ2-7; 8 bases map to TRBD1. The trim removed 1 base at V and 6 bases at J, leaving 14 bases unmatched. This CDR3 is 17 amino acids long. Germline CDR1 reads WNHNN; CDR2 reads SYGVQD (reference sequence). CDR3 DNA: TGCGCCAGCAGTGAGTTAAGTGGGACAGGAGCTACTAGCGAGCAGTACTTC. Its translation is CASSELSGTGATSEQYF.

The J gene is TRBJ1-3, the V gene TRBV9, with 8 bases aligning to TRBD1. The junction had 1 base not matched to a gene; V was cut back by 0 bases and J by 2 bases. Germline loops: CDR1 SGDLS, CDR2 YYNGEE. This CDR3 comprises 15 residues. The CDR3 nucleotides read TGTGCCAGCAGCGTAGCAGGGGGCCCTGGAAACACCATATATTTT. Translating it yields CASSVAGGPGNTIYF.

The rearrangement joins TRBV5-1 to TRBJ2-3; D possibly corresponds to TRBD2 (6 bases). Germline CDR1 SGHRS, CDR2 YFSETQ. Trimming pared 3 bases from V and 3 bases from J, leaving 14 bases between. The CDR3 is 15 residues long. CDR3 region: CASSSRLEVTDTQYF. The CDR3 region has the DNA TGCGCCAGCAGCTCACGACTAGAGGTGACAGATACGCAGTATTTT.

The gene calls are TRBV11-2 and TRBJ2-7; D gene uncertain. V lost 5 bases to trimming and J lost 0 bases, with 11 bases between them. In germline, CDR1 is SGHAT, CDR2 FQNNGV. The CDR3 runs to 14 residues. This chain's CDR3 is CASSPRLSSYEQYF. DNA of the CDR3: TGTGCCAGCAGCCCCCGACTGAGCTCCTACGAGCAGTACTTC.

The chain recombines TRBV6-6 with TRBJ1-2; no clear D. This CDR3 has 12 amino acids. Germline V CDR1 and CDR2: MNHNY, SVGAGI (reference sequence). V lost 10 bases and J lost 4, with 13 bases in between. CDR3 coding DNA: TGTGCCATCCAATCCGGGAGCTATGGCTACACCTTC. Amino acids: CAIQSGSYGYTF.

V usage is TRBV7-2 and J usage is TRBJ2-5; 8 bases align to TRBD2. The CDR3 spans 17 residues. V gave up 4 bases and J gave up 0 bases; unmatched junction bases: 10. Per germline, CDR1 SGHTA and CDR2 FQGNSA. CDR3 loop: CASSSRLGLVNQETQYF. CDR3 bases: TGTGCCAGCAGCTCAAGGCTGGGACTAGTAAACCAAGAGACCCAGTACTTC.

The chain couples TRBV5-1 to TRBJ1-3; 7 bases fit TRBD1. Germline assignment: CDR1 SGHRS and CDR2 YFSETQ. J was trimmed by 1 base and V by 5 bases; bases with no gene match: 6. This CDR3 has 15 amino acids. CDR3 in amino acids: CASRPNRGSGNTIYF. As DNA, the CDR3 is TGCGCCAGCAGACCCAACAGGGGTTCTGGAAACACCATATATTTT.

This chain uses TRBV29-1 with TRBJ2-6; D is possibly TRBD2 (6 bases). The CDR3 totals 15 residues. From germline, CDR1 is SQVTM and CDR2 ANQGSEA. The ends were cut back, 6 bases at V and 0 bases at J, with 12 bases in the middle. CDR3 loop: CSVPDGSSGANVLTF. The DNA of the CDR3 is TGCAGCGTGCCCGACGGGAGCTCTGGGGCCAACGTCCTGACTTTC.

The chain couples TRBV5-1 to TRBJ2-7; 7 bases fit TRBD1. The CDR3 runs 15 residues. Germline V gives CDR1 SGHRS, CDR2 YFSETQ. Germline trimming cut 2 bases from V and 1 base from J; bases unmatched to any gene: 6. CDR3 amino acids: CASSLKQGISYEQYF. In nucleotides, the CDR3 is TGCGCCAGCAGCTTAAAACAGGGGATTTCCTACGAGCAGTACTTC.

The chain links TRBV14 to TRBJ2-3, with TRBD1 identical over 9 bases. V was clipped by 4 bases and J by 4 bases; unmatched bases: 9. This CDR3 comprises 16 residues. From germline, CDR1 is SGHDN and CDR2 FVKESK. This chain's CDR3 is CASSLVGTGRADTQYF. The CDR3 coding sequence is TGTGCCAGCAGCCTAGTGGGGACAGGGCGCGCAGATACGCAGTATTTT.

CDR3 sequence reads: CASSTEGHLSSYEQYF. The CDR3 DNA follows: TGCGCCAGCAGCACGGAAGGACACTTGAGCTCCTACGAGCAGTACTTC. This sequence joins TRBV5-1 and TRBJ2-7; tentatively, D is TRBD1 (5 bases). The CDR3 contains 16 residues. Germline loops: CDR1 SGHRS, CDR2 YFSETQ. V was shortened by 4 bases and J by 0 bases, with 17 bases between the two germline ends.

The DNA of the CDR3 is TGTGCCAGCAGCCTTCGGGGGCCCCAGCATTTT. This codes for CASSLRGPQHF. V is TRBV7-2 and J is TRBJ1-5; D is unclear. Germline V lookup: CDR1 SGHTA, CDR2 FQGNSA. V dropped 5 bases and J dropped 9 bases, with 8 bases sitting between them. The length of the CDR3 is 11 residues. Looking up the rest from reference TRBV7-2 and TRBJ1-5 gives the full variable domain: GAGVSQSPSNKVTEKGKDVELRCDPISGHTALYWYRQSLGQGLEFLIYFQGNSAPDKSGLPSDRFSAERTGGSVSTLTIQRTQQEDSAVYLCASSLRGPQHFGDGTRLSIL.

The chain combines TRBV6-1 with TRBJ1-1; 9 bases align to TRBD1. Per the germline V gene, CDR1 is MNHNS and CDR2 is SASEGT. This CDR3 has 16 residues. Trimming cost V 4 bases and J 0 bases; bases outside gene matches: 6. CDR3 in amino acids: CASSGRDRVMNTEAFF. The DNA for the CDR3 is TGTGCCAGCAGTGGCCGGGACAGGGTCATGAACACTGAAGCTTTCTTT.

The rearrangement joins TRBV10-1 to TRBJ1-2; D uncertain. Germline loops: CDR1 WNHNN, CDR2 SYGVQD (reference sequence). CDR3 length: 13 residues. V lost 0 bases, J lost 6 bases, and 8 bases lay in between. The CDR3 loop reads CASSESRLDGYTF. For the CDR3, the DNA is TGCGCCAGCAGTGAGTCGAGGCTGGATGGCTACACCTTC.

V is TRBV4-3 and J is TRBJ2-5; TRBD1 agrees at 10 bases. This CDR3 region has 15 residues. After removal of 4 bases from V and 5 bases from J, the junction contained 7 bases not matched to a gene. Germline V gene lookup returns CDR1 LGHNA and CDR2 YSLEER. The DNA for the CDR3 is TGCGCCAGCAGCCCTCGGGACAGGGGTGGGGAGACCCAGTACTTC. This encodes CASSPRDRGGETQYF.

The V and J genes are TRBV27 and TRBJ2-7, with a weak D call TRBD2 (7 bases). Germline CDR1 MNHEY, CDR2 SMNVEV (reference sequence). The V gene lost 1 base and the J gene lost 0 bases, with 19 bases spanning the gap. The CDR3 spans 18 residues. The CDR3 protein is CASSLFSRGGGSSYEQYF. The CDR3 nucleotides read TGTGCCAGCAGTTTATTTAGTCGAGGGGGGGGGAGCTCCTACGAGCAGTACTTC.